This T cell receptor (beta chain) was found in a study of response to subunit inactivated influenza vaccine. TCRdb fed the RT-PCR reads into MiXCR, producing one record per CDR3 protein. The sample shows about 540,000 distinct CDR3 sequences, approximately 22% of them seen only once. CDR3 length: 16 residues. V lost 8 bases and J lost 4, with 18 bases in between. In germline, CDR1 is MNHNS, CDR2 SASEGT. These same data were also listed under a study on T cells expressing NK-cell markers. This second study says: 5'RACE template switching built TCR beta cDNA with unique molecular identifiers.

This chain uses TRBV6-1 with TRBJ2-6, with D perhaps given as TRBD1 or TRBD2 (5 bases each). The sequences come from CD4+ T cells sorted from PBMCs, collected 11 to 12 days after vaccination. This receptor was taken from a man in his fifties or sixties who received an inactivated influenza vaccine. Here the CDR3 reads CASGSAPGRGANVLTF. The CDR3 DNA reads TGTGCCAGCGGATCTGCCCCGGGGCGCGGGGCCAACGTCCTGACTTTC.